The TCR beta chain under discussion was sequenced for a study of CD4+ T cells in melanoma. Libraries were prepared by immunoSEQ multiplex PCR; TCRdb keeps only in-frame clonotypes and omits some of them. The sample shows over 14,000 clones, roughly two thirds of them seen only once. Study-wide points: Neoantigen-specific CD4+ T cells in melanoma reportedly had diverse differentiation states. CD8+ T cell, macrophage and B cell function reportedly correlated with neoantigen-specific CD4+ T cells.

The V gene end was trimmed by 4 bases and the J gene end by 3 bases; junction bases not matched to a gene: 7. The CDR3 is made up of 15 amino acids. Germline V gene data show CDR1 as SGDLS and CDR2 as YYNGEE. About this clone itself: The antigen remains undetermined.

The source of this sequence is a human donor with melanoma. This chain connects TRBV9 to TRBJ2-3, with 8 bases fitting TRBD2. The sample was cells from a culture (not recorded whether cultured in vitro). Here the CDR3 DNA reads TGTGCCAGCAGCATGGGCGGGGGGATGACAGATACGCAGTATTTT. This encodes CASSMGGGMTDTQYF.